This T cell receptor beta chain was sequenced during a study of lung T cells in sarcoidosis with Löfgren's syndrome. Study-level information: Sarcoidosis features CD4+ T cell accumulation in bronchoalveolar lavage fluid.

This clonotype came up many times. TCRdb reanalysed the reads using MiXCR and keeps one entry per CDR3 protein. The top ten hold less than 8.5% of the sample, which has about 9,400 distinct CDR3 sequences, just under 20% seen once. Source material: CD4+ T cells from bronchoalveolar lavage. This clonotype was obtained from a human donor with sarcoidosis (Löfgren's syndrome or another form), or a control subject (not recorded which).

CDR3 in DNA: TGTGCCAGCAGCAGCGGACGGGTCTCTGGAAACACCATATATTTT. It codes for CASSSGRVSGNTIYF. The V gene is TRBV7-2, the J gene TRBJ1-3; D uncertain. Trimming removed 5 bases at V and 0 bases at J, with 11 bases between. Germline CDR1 and CDR2: SGHTA and FQGNSA. The CDR3 is made up of 15 amino acids.